There are many counts of the clone carrying this T cell receptor (beta chain). Germline CDR1 and CDR2: DFQATT and SNEGSKA (reference sequence). Trimming pared 0 bases from V and 2 bases from J, leaving 14 bases between. The CDR3 is made up of 16 amino acids. Specified time point: before trial treatment. Nivolumab, ipilimumab, aspirin, low-dose cyclophosphamide and low-dose radiotherapy were all administered to the donors. These data belong to a study of low-dose radiotherapy and immunotherapy resistance in tumors. Across the study: Cohort 1 patients were irradiated with 0.5 Gy fractions every 2 weeks to 6.5 Gy total. TRAV and TRBV primers primed cDNA for both TCRalpha and TCRbeta. Cyclophosphamide went in intravenously at 200 mg/m2 every two weeks, one day before radiation and immunotherapy.

It was with a constant-region primer and a V-primer adapter that TCRs were amplified over roughly 20 PCR cycles. TCRdb independently ran MiXCR on the reads; one entry per CDR3 protein. The sample lists fewer than 60,000 distinct CDR3 sequences; about 12% were seen once. The TCR comes from a female donor with ovarian cancer. Specimen: PBMCs, collected before treatment. The chain uses TRBV20-1 and TRBJ1-5; D uncertain. This CDR3 reads CSARDLGGSGNQPQHF. The CDR3 region has the DNA TGCAGTGCTAGAGATCTGGGTGGATCTGGCAATCAGCCCCAGCATTTT.